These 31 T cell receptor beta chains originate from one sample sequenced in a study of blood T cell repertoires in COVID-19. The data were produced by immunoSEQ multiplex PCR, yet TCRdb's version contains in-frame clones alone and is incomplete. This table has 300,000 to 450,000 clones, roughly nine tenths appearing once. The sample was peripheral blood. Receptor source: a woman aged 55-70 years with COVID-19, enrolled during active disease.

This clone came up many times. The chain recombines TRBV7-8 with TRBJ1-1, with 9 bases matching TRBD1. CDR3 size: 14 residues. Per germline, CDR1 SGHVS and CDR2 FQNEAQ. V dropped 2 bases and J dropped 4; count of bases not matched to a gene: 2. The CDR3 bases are TGTGCCAGCAGCTTAATGACAGGGGGCACTGAAGCTTTCTTT. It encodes CASSLMTGGTEAFF.

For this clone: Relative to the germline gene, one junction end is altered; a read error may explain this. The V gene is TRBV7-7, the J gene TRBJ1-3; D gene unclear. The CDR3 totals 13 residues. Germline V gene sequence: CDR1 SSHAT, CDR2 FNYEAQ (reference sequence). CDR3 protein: CASSPLLGNTIYF. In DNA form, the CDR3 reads TGTGCTAGCAGTCCGCTCCTAGGAAACACCATATATTTT.

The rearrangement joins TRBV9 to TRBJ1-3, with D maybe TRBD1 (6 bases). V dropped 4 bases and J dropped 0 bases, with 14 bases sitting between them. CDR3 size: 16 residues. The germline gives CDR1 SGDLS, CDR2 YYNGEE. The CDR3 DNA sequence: TGTGCCAGCAGCATATCCGGGACATACTCTGGAAACACCATATATTTT. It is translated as CASSISGTYSGNTIYF.

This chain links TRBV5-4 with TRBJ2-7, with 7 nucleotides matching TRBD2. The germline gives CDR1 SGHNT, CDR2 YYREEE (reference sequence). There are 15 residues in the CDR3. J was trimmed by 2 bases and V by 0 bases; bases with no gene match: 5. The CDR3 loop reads CASSLEVGRAYEQYF. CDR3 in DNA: TGTGCCAGCAGCTTGGAAGTTGGGAGGGCCTACGAGCAGTACTTC.

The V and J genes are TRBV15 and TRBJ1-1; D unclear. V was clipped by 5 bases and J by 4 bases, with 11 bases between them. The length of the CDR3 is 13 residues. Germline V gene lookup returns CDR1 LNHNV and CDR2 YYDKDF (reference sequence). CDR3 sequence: CATSFERPTEAFF. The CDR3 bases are TGTGCCACCAGCTTCGAGCGGCCCACTGAAGCTTTCTTT.

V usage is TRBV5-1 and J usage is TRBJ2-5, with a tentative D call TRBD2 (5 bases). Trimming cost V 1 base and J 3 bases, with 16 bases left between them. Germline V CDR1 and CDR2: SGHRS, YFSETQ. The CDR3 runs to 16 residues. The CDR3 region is CASSLMAGGPKETQYF. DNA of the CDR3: TGCGCCAGCAGCTTGATGGCAGGAGGACCCAAAGAGACCCAGTACTTC.

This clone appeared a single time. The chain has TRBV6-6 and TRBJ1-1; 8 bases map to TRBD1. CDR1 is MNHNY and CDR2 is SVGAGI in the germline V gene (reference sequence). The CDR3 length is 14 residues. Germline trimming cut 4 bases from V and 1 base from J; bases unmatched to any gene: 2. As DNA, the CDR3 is TGTGCCAGCAGTTGGGGACAGGAGAACACTGAAGCTTTCTTT. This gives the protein CASSWGQENTEAFF.

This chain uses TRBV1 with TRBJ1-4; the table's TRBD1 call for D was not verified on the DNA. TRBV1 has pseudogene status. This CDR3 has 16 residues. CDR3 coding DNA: TGCACCAGCAGCCCATTTCAGGGGCAGGGACGAGAAAAACTGTTTTTT. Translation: CTSSPFQGQGREKLFF.

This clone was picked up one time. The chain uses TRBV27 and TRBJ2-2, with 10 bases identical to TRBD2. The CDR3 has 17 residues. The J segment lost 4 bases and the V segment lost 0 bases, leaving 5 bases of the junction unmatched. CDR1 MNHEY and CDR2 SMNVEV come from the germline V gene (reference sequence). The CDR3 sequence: CASSLSRTSGSTGELFF. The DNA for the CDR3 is TGTGCCAGCAGTTTATCCAGGACTAGCGGTTCCACCGGGGAGCTGTTTTTT.

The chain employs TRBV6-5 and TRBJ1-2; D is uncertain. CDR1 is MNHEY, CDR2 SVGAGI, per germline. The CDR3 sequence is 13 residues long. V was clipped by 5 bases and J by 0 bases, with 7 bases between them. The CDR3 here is CASSISTNYGYTF. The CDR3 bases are TGTGCCAGCAGTATCAGTACTAACTATGGCTACACCTTC.

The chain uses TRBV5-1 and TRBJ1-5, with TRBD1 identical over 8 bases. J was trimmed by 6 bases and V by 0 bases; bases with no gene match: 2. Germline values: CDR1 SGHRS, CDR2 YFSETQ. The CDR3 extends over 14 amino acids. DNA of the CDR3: TGCGCCAGCAGCTTGGGACAGGGGCGTCAGCCCCAGCATTTT. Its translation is CASSLGQGRQPQHF.

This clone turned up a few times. CDR3 in amino acids: CASSFHSGGAYGTQYF. The DNA of the CDR3 is TGTGCCAGCAGCTTCCATAGCGGGGGGGCCTACGGGACCCAGTACTTC. The chain carries TRBV7-2 and TRBJ2-5, with 11 nucleotides matching TRBD2. CDR1 and CDR2 from the germline V gene are SGHTA and FQGNSA. J was trimmed by 7 bases and V by 3 bases; bases with no gene match: 10. CDR3 length equals 16 residues.

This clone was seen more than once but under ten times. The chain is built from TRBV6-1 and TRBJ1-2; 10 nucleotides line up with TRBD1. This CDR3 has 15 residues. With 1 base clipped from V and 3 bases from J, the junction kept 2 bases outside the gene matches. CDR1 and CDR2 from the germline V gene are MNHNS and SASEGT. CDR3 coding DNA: TGTGCCAGCAGTGAAGTGGGACAGGGGCACTATGGCTACACCTTC. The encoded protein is CASSEVGQGHYGYTF.

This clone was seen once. The CDR3 protein is CAIRGQGYYGYTF. DNA of the CDR3: TGTGCCATCAGGGGACAGGGGTACTATGGCTACACCTTC. V and J are TRBV10-3 and TRBJ1-2; 10 nucleotides align to TRBD1. Germline V gene data show CDR1 as ENHRY and CDR2 as SYGVKD. The CDR3 spans 13 residues. Trimming took 6 bases from V and 3 from J; bases not matched to a gene: 1.

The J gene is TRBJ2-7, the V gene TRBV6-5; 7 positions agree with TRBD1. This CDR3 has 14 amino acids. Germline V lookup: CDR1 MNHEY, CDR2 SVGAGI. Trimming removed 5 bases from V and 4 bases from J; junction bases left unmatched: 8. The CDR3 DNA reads TGTGCCAGCAGTCCGGGACAGAATCCTTACGAGCAGTACTTC. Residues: CASSPGQNPYEQYF.

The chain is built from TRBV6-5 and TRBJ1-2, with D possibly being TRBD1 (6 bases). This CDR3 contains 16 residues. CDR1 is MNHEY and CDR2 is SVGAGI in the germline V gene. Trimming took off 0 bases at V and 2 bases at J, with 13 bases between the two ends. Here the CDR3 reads CASSYSGGNTNYGYTF. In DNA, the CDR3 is TGTGCCAGCAGTTACTCAGGGGGTAACACCAACTATGGCTACACCTTC.

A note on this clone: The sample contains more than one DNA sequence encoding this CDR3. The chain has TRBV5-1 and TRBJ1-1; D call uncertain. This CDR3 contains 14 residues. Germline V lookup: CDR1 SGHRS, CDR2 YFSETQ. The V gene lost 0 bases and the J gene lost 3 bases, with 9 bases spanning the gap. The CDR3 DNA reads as TGCGCCAGCAGCTTGGTGTCCGGGGACACTGAAGCTTTCTTT. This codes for CASSLVSGDTEAFF.

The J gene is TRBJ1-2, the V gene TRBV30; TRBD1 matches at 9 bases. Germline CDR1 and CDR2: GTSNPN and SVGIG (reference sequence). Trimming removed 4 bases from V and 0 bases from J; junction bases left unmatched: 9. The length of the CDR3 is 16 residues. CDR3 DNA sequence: TGTGCCTGGATTCCGGGACAGGGCGTTACTAACTATGGCTACACCTTC. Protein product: CAWIPGQGVTNYGYTF.

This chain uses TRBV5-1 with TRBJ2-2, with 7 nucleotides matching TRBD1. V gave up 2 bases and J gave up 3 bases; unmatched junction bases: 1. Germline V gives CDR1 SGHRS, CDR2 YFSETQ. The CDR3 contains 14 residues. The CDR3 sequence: CASSLQGHTGELFF. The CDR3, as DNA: TGCGCCAGCAGCTTACAGGGGCACACCGGGGAGCTGTTTTTT.

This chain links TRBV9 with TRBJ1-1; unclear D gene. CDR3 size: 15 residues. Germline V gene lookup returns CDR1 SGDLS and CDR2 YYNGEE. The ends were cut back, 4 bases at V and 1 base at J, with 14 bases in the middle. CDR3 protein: CASSSAGIGNTEAFF. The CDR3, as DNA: TGTGCCAGCAGCTCGGCGGGGATCGGGAACACTGAAGCTTTCTTT.

The CDR3 DNA follows: TGCGCCAGTTCCGGGCGGGGGCCCTCCTACGAGCAGTACTTC. Encoded protein: CASSGRGPSYEQYF. The gene calls are TRBV5-1 and TRBJ2-7; possible D gene TRBD2, 7 bases. With 8 bases removed from V and 0 bases from J, the gap between germline ends came to 15 bases. The CDR3 runs to 14 residues. Per the germline V gene, CDR1 is SGHRS and CDR2 is YFSETQ.

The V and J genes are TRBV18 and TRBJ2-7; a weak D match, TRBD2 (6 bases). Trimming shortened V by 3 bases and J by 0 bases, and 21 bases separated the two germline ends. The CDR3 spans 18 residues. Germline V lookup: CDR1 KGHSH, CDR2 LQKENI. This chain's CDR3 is CASSPRGTPTLSSYEQYF. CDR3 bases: TGTGCCAGCTCACCCCGCGGGACTCCCACCCTAAGCTCCTACGAGCAGTACTTC.

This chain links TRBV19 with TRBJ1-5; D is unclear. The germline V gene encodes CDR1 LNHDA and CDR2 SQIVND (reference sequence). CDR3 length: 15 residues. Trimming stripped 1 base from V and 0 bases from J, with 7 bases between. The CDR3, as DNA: TGTGCCAGTAGTATAGGGCAGAATAGCAATCAGCCCCAGCATTTT. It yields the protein CASSIGQNSNQPQHF.

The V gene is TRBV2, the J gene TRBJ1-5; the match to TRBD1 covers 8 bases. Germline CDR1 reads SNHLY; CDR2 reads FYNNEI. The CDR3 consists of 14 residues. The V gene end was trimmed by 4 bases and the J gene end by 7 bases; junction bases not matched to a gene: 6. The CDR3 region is CASSGANRGQPQHF. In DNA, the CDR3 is TGTGCCAGCAGTGGGGCTAACAGGGGGCAGCCCCAGCATTTT.

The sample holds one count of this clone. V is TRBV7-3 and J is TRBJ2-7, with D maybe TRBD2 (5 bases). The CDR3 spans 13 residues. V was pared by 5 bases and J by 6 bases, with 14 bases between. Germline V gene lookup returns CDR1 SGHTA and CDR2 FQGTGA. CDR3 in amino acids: CASSLKGSGEQYF. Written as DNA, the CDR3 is TGTGCCAGCAGCCTTAAAGGGAGCGGCGAGCAGTACTTC.

CDR3 loop: CASRSTRGSDTEAFF. The CDR3, as DNA: TGCGCCAGCAGATCGACCAGGGGATCGGACACTGAAGCTTTCTTT. The chain couples TRBV5-1 to TRBJ1-1; possibly TRBD1 for D (6 bases). The CDR3 runs to 15 residues. Germline CDR1 and CDR2: SGHRS and YFSETQ. The V end lost 5 bases, the J end lost 3 bases, and 17 bases lay between the germline ends.

CDR3 bases: TGCAGCGTTCACAGAAGCACCGGGGAGCTGTTTTTT. As protein: CSVHRSTGELFF. The J gene is TRBJ2-2, the V gene TRBV29-1; D call uncertain. Germline V CDR1 and CDR2: SQVTM, ANQGSEA. Deletions cut 5 bases from V and 4 bases from J, with 8 bases between. The CDR3 sequence is 12 residues long.

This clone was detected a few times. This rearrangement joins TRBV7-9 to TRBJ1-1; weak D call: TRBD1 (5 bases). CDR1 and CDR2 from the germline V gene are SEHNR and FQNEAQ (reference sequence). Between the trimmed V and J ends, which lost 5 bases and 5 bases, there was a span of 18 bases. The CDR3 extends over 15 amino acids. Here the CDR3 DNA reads TGTGCCAGCAGCCCGGGGGTGGCCTCCGGGACTGAAGCTTTCTTT. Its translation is CASSPGVASGTEAFF. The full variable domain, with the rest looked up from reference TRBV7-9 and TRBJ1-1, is DTGVSQNPRHKITKRGQNVTFRCDPISEHNRLYWYRQTLGQGPEFLTYFQNEAQLEKSRLLSDRFSAERPKGSFSTLEIQRTEQGDSAMYLCASSPGVASGTEAFFGQGTRLTVV.

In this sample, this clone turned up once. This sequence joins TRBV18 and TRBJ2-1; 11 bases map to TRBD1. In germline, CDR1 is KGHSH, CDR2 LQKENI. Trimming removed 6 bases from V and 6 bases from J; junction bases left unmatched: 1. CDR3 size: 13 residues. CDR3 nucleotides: TGTGCCAGCTCCGGGACAGGGGGCAATGAGCAGTTCTTC. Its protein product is CASSGTGGNEQFF.

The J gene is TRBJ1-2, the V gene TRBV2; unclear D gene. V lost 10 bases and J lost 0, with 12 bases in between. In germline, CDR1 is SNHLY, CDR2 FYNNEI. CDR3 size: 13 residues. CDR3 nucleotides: TGTGCCAACCTAATAACCCCTAACTATGGCTACACCTTC. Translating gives CANLITPNYGYTF.

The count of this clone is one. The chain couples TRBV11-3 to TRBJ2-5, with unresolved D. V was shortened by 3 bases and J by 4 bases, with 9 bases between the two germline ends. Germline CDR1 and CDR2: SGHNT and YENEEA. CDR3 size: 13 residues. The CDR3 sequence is CASSLSVTETQYF. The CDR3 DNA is TGTGCCAGCAGCTTGAGCGTGACAGAGACCCAGTACTTC.